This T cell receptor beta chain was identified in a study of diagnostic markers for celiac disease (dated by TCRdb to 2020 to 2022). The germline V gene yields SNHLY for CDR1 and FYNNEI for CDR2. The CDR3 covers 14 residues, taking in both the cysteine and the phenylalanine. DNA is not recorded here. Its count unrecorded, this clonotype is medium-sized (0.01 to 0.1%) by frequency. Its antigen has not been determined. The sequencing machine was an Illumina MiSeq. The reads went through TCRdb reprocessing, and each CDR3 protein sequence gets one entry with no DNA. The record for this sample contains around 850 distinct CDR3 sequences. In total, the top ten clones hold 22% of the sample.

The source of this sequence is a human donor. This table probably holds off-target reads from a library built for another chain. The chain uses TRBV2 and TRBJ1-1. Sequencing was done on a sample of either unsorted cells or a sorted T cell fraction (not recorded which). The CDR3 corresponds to CASSDGTASSQAFF.